These 23 T cell receptor beta chains share one sample of origin, sequenced in a study of cytomegalovirus exposure and HLA in healthy donors (dated by TCRdb to about 2017). Libraries were built with the immunoSEQ multiplex PCR assay. For the multiplex PCR, a mixture combining 60 forward primers for TCR Vbeta segments and 13 reverse primers for TCR Jbeta segments was used. The source is immuneACCESS, and TCRdb retained only in-frame sequences with V and J called. Part of the clones is not carried over; for the studies checked, unresolved V genes explain less than half of this, and the remainder is unexplained. This sample is represented by 50,000 to 60,000 clones; 75% to 85% of them were singletons. Clones ranked in the top ten supply 1.4% of the sample. Input material: PBMCs. Receptor source: a female donor in good health and CMV-seronegative.

This clone was seen once. The chain joins TRBV7-9 to TRBJ1-5, with a tentative D call TRBD1 (5 bases). V lost 5 bases and J lost 6, with 20 bases in between. The CDR3 is 16 amino acids. In germline, CDR1 is SEHNR, CDR2 FQNEAQ (reference sequence). The CDR3 DNA is TGTGCCAGCAGCCCGCAAGGGGCAGGTTTCGGTCAGCCCCAGCATTTT. As protein: CASSPQGAGFGQPQHF.

The V call is TRBV7-9, the J call TRBJ2-7; a weak D match, TRBD1 (6 bases). V shed 5 bases and J shed 0 bases, with 14 bases lying between them. Germline values: CDR1 SEHNR, CDR2 FQNEAQ (reference sequence). CDR3 length: 15 residues. DNA of the CDR3: TGTGCCAGCAGCCCGACGACAGGCTACTCCTACGAGCAGTACTTC. Protein product: CASSPTTGYSYEQYF.

The V gene is TRBV28, the J gene TRBJ2-7, with 8 bases that match TRBD1. There are 14 residues in the CDR3. CDR1 is MDHEN, CDR2 SYDVKM, per germline. Losses at the gene ends were 8 bases for V and 4 bases for J; bases not matched to a gene: 10. CDR3 in DNA: TGTGCCAGCGGATCGAGACAGGGGAAGTACGAGCAGTACTTC. Translation: CASGSRQGKYEQYF. The full variable domain, completed using reference TRBV28 and TRBJ2-7, is DVKVTQSSRYLVKRTGEKVFLECVQDMDHENMFWYRQDPGLGLRLIYFSYDVKMKEKGDIPEGYSVSREKKERFSLILESASTNQTSMYLCASGSRQGKYEQYFGPGTRLTVT.

This clone was seen a few times. CDR3 coding DNA: TGCGCCAGCAGCTTGCAGGGTTTCACAGATACGCAGTATTTT. It yields the protein CASSLQGFTDTQYF. This rearrangement joins TRBV5-1 to TRBJ2-3; tentatively, D is TRBD1 (5 bases). The germline V gene has CDR1 SGHRS and CDR2 YFSETQ. V lost 1 base and J 2 bases, leaving 8 bases between the germline ends. The CDR3 has 14 residues.

This clone was observed a handful of times. V is TRBV5-5 and J is TRBJ2-2, with D hard to call. From germline, CDR1 is SGHKS and CDR2 YYEKEE (reference sequence). The germline V and J ends were trimmed by 0 bases and 7 bases, with 7 bases remaining between them. The length of the CDR3 is 13 residues. DNA of the CDR3: TGTGCCAGCAGCTTGGCCCGGAGCGGGGAGCTGTTTTTT. Translation gives CASSLARSGELFF.

The chain is built from TRBV5-8 and TRBJ2-6, with no clear D. The germline V and J ends were trimmed by 0 bases and 0 bases, with 13 bases remaining between them. The germline V gene encodes CDR1 SGHTS and CDR2 YDEGEE. The CDR3 runs 18 residues. In nucleotides, the CDR3 is TGTGCCAGCAGCTTGGTCACAGTCGTGCACTCTGGGGCCAACGTCCTGACTTTC. Translation gives CASSLVTVVHSGANVLTF.

The chain recombines TRBV11-3 with TRBJ2-1; 12 bases are shared with TRBD2. The CDR3 loop spans 14 amino acids. With V trimmed by 4 bases and J by 7 bases, 2 bases remained unmatched. From germline, CDR1 is SGHNT and CDR2 YENEEA. The CDR3 here is CASSSTSGGNEQFF. For the CDR3, the DNA is TGTGCCAGCAGCTCGACTAGCGGGGGTAATGAGCAGTTCTTC.

The rearrangement uses TRBV5-4 and TRBJ2-4, with 7 bases identical to TRBD2. V dropped 4 bases and J dropped 5; count of bases not matched to a gene: 12. Looked up from germline, CDR1 is SGHNT and CDR2 is YYREEE (reference sequence). This CDR3 spans 16 amino acids. CDR3 sequence: CASSAGGGGRENIQYF. As DNA, the CDR3 is TGTGCCAGCAGCGCCGGTGGGGGGGGACGGGAAAACATTCAGTACTTC.

The rearrangement joins TRBV29-1 to TRBJ2-7; D is perhaps TRBD2 (5 bases). This CDR3 has 10 amino acids. V was shortened by 6 bases and J by 3 bases, with 6 bases between the two germline ends. Germline V CDR1 and CDR2: SQVTM, ANQGSEA. The CDR3 DNA reads as TGCAGCGTACGGGACTACGAGCAGTACTTC. It yields the protein CSVRDYEQYF.

This rearrangement joins TRBV18 to TRBJ1-4, with no clear D. CDR1 and CDR2 from the germline V gene are KGHSH and LQKENI. The CDR3 runs 14 residues. The germline V and J ends were trimmed by 4 bases and 1 base, with 7 bases remaining between them. The chain's CDR3 is CASSLHRTNEKLFF. CDR3 in DNA: TGTGCCAGCTCACTTCACAGAACTAATGAAAAACTGTTTTTT.

V usage is TRBV5-4 and J usage is TRBJ1-6; no reliable D call. Trimming removed 0 bases from V and 8 bases from J, with 9 bases in between. CDR3 length: 14 residues. Germline values: CDR1 SGHNT, CDR2 YYREEE (reference sequence). CDR3 sequence reads: CASSLDRNHSPLHF. CDR3 nucleotides: TGTGCCAGCAGCTTGGACAGAAACCATTCACCCCTCCACTTT.

The rearrangement joins TRBV15 to TRBJ2-1, with D perhaps matching TRBD2 (5 bases). The V end was cut by 1 base, the J end by 6 bases, with 13 bases between. The CDR3 covers 15 residues. Germline assignment: CDR1 LNHNV and CDR2 YYDKDF (reference sequence). CDR3: CATSRARDALNEQFF. The CDR3 nucleotides read TGTGCCACCAGCAGAGCCCGGGATGCCCTCAATGAGCAGTTCTTC.

This clone appeared once. The chain couples TRBV2 to TRBJ1-5, with D possibly being TRBD1 (6 bases). Germline CDR1 SNHLY, CDR2 FYNNEI. This CDR3 region has 14 residues. V lost 6 bases and J lost 1, with 10 bases in between. In DNA, the CDR3 is TGTGCCAGCAGCAAACAGGGAAGCAATCAGCCCCAGCATTTT. This sequence encodes CASSKQGSNQPQHF.

The chain combines TRBV7-3 with TRBJ1-6; D gene unclear. This CDR3 spans 14 amino acids. The V end lost 2 bases, the J end lost 10 bases, and 12 bases lay between the germline ends. The germline CDR1 and CDR2 sequences are SGHTA and FQGTGA. The CDR3 region is CASSLQAKNSPLHF. The CDR3 DNA reads TGTGCCAGCAGCTTACAGGCGAAAAACTCACCCCTCCACTTT.

The chain combines TRBV6-6 with TRBJ1-2; D ambiguous. Germline V gene sequence: CDR1 MNHNY, CDR2 SVGAGI (reference sequence). There are 11 residues in the CDR3. Trimming removed 2 bases at V and 8 bases at J, with 6 bases between. The CDR3 loop is CASSYGQGYTF. DNA for the CDR3: TGTGCCAGCAGTTACGGCCAGGGCTACACCTTC.

The chain joins TRBV7-2 to TRBJ2-6; a weak D match, TRBD2 (5 bases). Trimming stripped 0 bases from V and 0 bases from J, with 18 bases between. The CDR3 runs to 20 residues. Germline-derived CDR1 and CDR2 are SGHTA and FQGNSA. The CDR3 protein is CASSLAPPKRVYSGANVLTF. The DNA for the CDR3 is TGTGCCAGCAGCTTAGCCCCGCCGAAGAGGGTATACTCTGGGGCCAACGTCCTGACTTTC.

This clone appeared a few times. This chain uses TRBV29-1 with TRBJ1-5, with a tentative D call TRBD1 (5 bases). Germline V lookup: CDR1 SQVTM, CDR2 ANQGSEA. The V gene lost 6 bases and the J gene lost 5 bases, with 11 bases spanning the gap. The CDR3 runs to 12 residues. CDR3: CSVAGGDQPQHF. CDR3 DNA sequence: TGCAGCGTCGCAGGAGGGGATCAGCCCCAGCATTTT.

The genes are TRBV5-6 and TRBJ2-7; maybe TRBD1 (5 bases). The CDR3 has 14 amino acids. Germline CDR1 and CDR2: SGHDT and YYEEEE. Trimming took off 5 bases at V and 3 bases at J, with 15 bases between the two ends. The CDR3 nucleotides read TGTGCCAGCAGTCTTCCCCGAGACAGCTACGAGCAGTACTTC. Translated: CASSLPRDSYEQYF.

The V call is TRBV6-6, the J call TRBJ1-2, with D possibly TRBD1 on 5 matching bases. The CDR3 is made up of 14 amino acids. The germline V gene encodes CDR1 MNHNY and CDR2 SVGAGI (reference sequence). Trimming shortened V by 4 bases and J by 2 bases, and 11 bases separated the two germline ends. The CDR3 here is CASSSGASNYGYTF. In nucleotides, the CDR3 is TGTGCCAGCAGTTCTGGGGCATCGAACTATGGCTACACCTTC.

This clone turned up a few times. The V and J genes are TRBV5-1 and TRBJ1-3; weak D call: TRBD1 (6 bases). This CDR3 spans 15 amino acids. V was pared by 3 bases and J by 0 bases, with 10 bases between. Germline CDR1 and CDR2: SGHRS and YFSETQ. DNA for the CDR3: TGCGCCAGCAGCTATGGGGACAACTCTGGAAACACCATATATTTT. Translated, it gives CASSYGDNSGNTIYF.

The chain is built from TRBV27 and TRBJ1-1; tentative D call: TRBD1 (6 bases). The V and J ends lost 6 bases and 1 base respectively, with 15 bases between them. The CDR3 runs to 15 residues. Germline V lookup: CDR1 MNHEY, CDR2 SMNVEV (reference sequence). The CDR3 loop reads CASSLSDSSNTEAFF. Written as DNA, the CDR3 is TGTGCCAGCAGCCTTTCGGACAGCTCGAACACTGAAGCTTTCTTT.

This chain links TRBV7-9 with TRBJ2-5; 10 bases match TRBD2. The J call is in doubt because the DNA end fits TRBJ2-7 better. The CDR3 sequence is 16 residues long. Looked up from germline, CDR1 is SEHNR and CDR2 is FQNEAQ (reference sequence). The CDR3 loop is CASNGPGLAGAHEQYF. The CDR3 bases are TGTGCCAGCAACGGTCCTGGGCTAGCGGGGGCCCACGAGCAGTACTTC.

This clone was counted between two and nine times. V usage is TRBV4-1 and J usage is TRBJ1-1; unclear D gene. The CDR3 runs to 14 residues. V was clipped by 4 bases and J by 1 base, with 10 bases between them. Germline-derived CDR1 and CDR2 are MGHRA and YSYEKL. CDR3 region: CASSLGGRNTEAFF. CDR3 DNA: TGCGCCAGCAGCCTAGGCGGTCGGAACACTGAAGCTTTCTTT.